A single sample is the source of the 20 T cell receptor beta chains below, sequenced in a study of T cells in Graves' hyperthyroidism and ophthalmopathy. RNA transcripts gave rise to amplified TCR beta CDR3 regions. First-round RT-PCR targeting the TCR CDR3 was performed with the HTBI primer set. TCRdb reprocessed the multiplex PCR reads via MiXCR and lists one record per CDR3 protein. This sample yields about 200,000 distinct CDR3 sequences, of which about a sixth are seen a single time; around 48% belongs to the top ten. Sequencing was performed on blood. These receptors originate from a woman between 50 and 59 years old with Graves' hyperthyroidism.

This clonotype has a handful of counts. The chain carries TRBV20-1 and TRBJ2-4; 7 nucleotides agree with TRBD1. Unmatched junction bases numbered 6, after V lost 4 bases and J lost 3 bases. The germline CDR1 and CDR2 sequences are DFQATT and SNEGSKA (reference sequence). The CDR3 has 14 amino acids. CDR3 sequence (DNA): TGCAGTGCTAAGGGGGCTTTAGTCAAAAACATTCAGTACTTC. It encodes CSAKGALVKNIQYF.

The chain recombines TRBV7-8 with TRBJ1-5; 10 bases fit TRBD1. The CDR3 is 15 amino acids. The V segment lost 5 bases and the J segment 2 bases; nucleotides outside the gene matches: 3. The germline V gene encodes CDR1 SGHVS and CDR2 FQNEAQ. CDR3 region: CASSRGTGGNQPQHF. CDR3 DNA: TGTGCCAGCAGCAGAGGGACAGGGGGCAATCAGCCCCAGCATTTT.

This clonotype was observed at least ten times. This chain connects TRBV5-4 to TRBJ2-5; weak D call: TRBD1 (5 bases). In germline, CDR1 is SGHNT, CDR2 YYREEE (reference sequence). The CDR3 extends over 13 amino acids. Trimming took off 2 bases at V and 3 bases at J, with 8 bases between the two ends. The CDR3 is CASSFSREETQYF. CDR3 bases: TGTGCCAGCAGCTTTTCCAGGGAAGAGACCCAGTACTTC.

The V and J genes are TRBV3-1 and TRBJ2-2; no clear D gene. The CDR3 has 13 residues. Germline lookup yields CDR1 LGHDT and CDR2 YNNKEL (reference sequence). V lost 2 bases and J lost 6, with 7 bases in between. CDR3 DNA sequence: TGTGCCAGCAGCCAAACCAGATCCGGGGAGCTGTTTTTT. As protein: CASSQTRSGELFF.

This clonotype was counted only a few times. The chain uses TRBV20-1 and TRBJ2-3; 14 bases are a match to TRBD2. This CDR3 is 20 amino acids long. The junction had 15 bases not matched to a gene; V was cut back by 0 bases and J by 4 bases. Germline values: CDR1 DFQATT, CDR2 SNEGSKA (reference sequence). CDR3 protein: CSARDRTGLAGVERADTQYF. The CDR3 coding sequence is TGCAGTGCTAGAGATAGAACGGGACTAGCGGGAGTGGAAAGGGCAGATACGCAGTATTTT.

This clonotype showed up just a few times. The chain employs TRBV20-1 and TRBJ2-7; 8 nucleotides agree with TRBD2. V shed 1 base, J shed 5 bases, and the junction held 10 bases outside the gene matches. This CDR3 has 15 residues. CDR1 DFQATT and CDR2 SNEGSKA come from the germline V gene (reference sequence). This CDR3 reads CSARAPLAGHDEQYF. CDR3 nucleotide sequence: TGCAGTGCTAGAGCCCCCTTAGCGGGACACGACGAGCAGTACTTC.

This chain links TRBV6-1 with TRBJ2-3; TRBD2 agrees at 9 bases. From germline, CDR1 is MNHNS and CDR2 SASEGT. With 3 bases clipped from V and 2 bases from J, the junction kept 6 bases outside the gene matches. The CDR3 spans 16 residues. The CDR3 reads CASSESSGVHTDTQYF. The CDR3 bases are TGTGCCAGCAGTGAGTCTAGCGGGGTCCACACAGATACGCAGTATTTT.

At least ten counts were recorded for this clonotype. The chain combines TRBV7-2 with TRBJ1-5; D is unclear. Trimming stripped 5 bases from V and 0 bases from J, with 8 bases between. Germline values: CDR1 SGHTA, CDR2 FQGNSA. The CDR3 contains 14 residues. DNA for the CDR3: TGTGCCAGCAGCCCCGGGGATAGCAATCAGCCCCAGCATTTT. It yields the protein CASSPGDSNQPQHF.

The rearrangement uses TRBV14 and TRBJ2-3; TRBD1 matches 11 bases. Per germline, CDR1 SGHDN and CDR2 FVKESK. This CDR3 contains 18 residues. After removal of 4 bases from V and 0 bases from J, the junction contained 9 bases not matched to a gene. CDR3 nucleotides: TGTGCCAGCAGCCCCCTCCTTGGGACAGGGGGTAGCACAGATACGCAGTATTTT. The encoded protein is CASSPLLGTGGSTDTQYF. Full variable domain (remainder filled in from reference TRBV14 and TRBJ2-3): EAGVTQFPSHSVIEKGQTVTLRCDPISGHDNLYWYRRVMGKEIKFLLHFVKESKQDESGMPNNRFLAERTGGTYSTLKVQPAELEDSGVYFCASSPLLGTGGSTDTQYFGPGTRLTVL.

The chain uses TRBV20-1 and TRBJ2-2; D might be TRBD2 (6 bases). This CDR3 is built from 11 residues. In germline, CDR1 is DFQATT, CDR2 SNEGSKA (reference sequence). V lost 6 bases, J lost 6 bases, and 8 bases lay in between. The chain's CDR3 is CSARDPGELFF. DNA for the CDR3: TGCAGTGCGCGGGACCCCGGGGAGCTGTTTTTT.

This sequence joins TRBV28 and TRBJ2-5; D possibly corresponds to TRBD2 (6 bases). Germline V gives CDR1 MDHEN, CDR2 SYDVKM. The CDR3 length is 12 residues. Trimming removed 11 bases at V and 5 bases at J, with 15 bases between. The CDR3 here is CASRSGLETQYF. Written as DNA, the CDR3 is TGTGCCTCCCGAAGCGGGTTGGAGACCCAGTACTTC.

This clonotype was detected ten times or more. The chain uses TRBV11-2 and TRBJ2-1; 12 nucleotides align to TRBD2. The germline V gene encodes CDR1 SGHAT and CDR2 FQNNGV. Unmatched junction bases numbered 5, after V lost 0 bases and J lost 5 bases. This CDR3 has 17 amino acids. CDR3 amino acids: CASSLEVGLAGNNEQFF. The CDR3 DNA follows: TGTGCCAGCAGCTTAGAAGTCGGACTAGCGGGAAACAATGAGCAGTTCTTC.

This clonotype came up many times. The J gene is TRBJ2-7, the V gene TRBV28; D is unresolved. Deletions cut 5 bases from V and 2 bases from J, with 13 bases between. CDR1 and CDR2 from the germline V gene are MDHEN and SYDVKM. The CDR3 loop spans 14 amino acids. The CDR3 DNA is TGTGCCAGCAGTCTCCTCCGAAGAGCCTACGAGCAGTACTTC. This encodes CASSLLRRAYEQYF.

The V gene is TRBV18, the J gene TRBJ2-2; D unresolved. Germline CDR1 KGHSH, CDR2 LQKENI. V shed 3 bases and J shed 1 base, with 6 bases lying between them. This CDR3 has 14 residues. The CDR3 loop reads CASSPNRNTGELFF. CDR3 coding DNA: TGTGCCAGCTCACCTAACAGGAACACCGGGGAGCTGTTTTTT.

This sequence joins TRBV7-9 and TRBJ2-5; weak D call: TRBD2 (6 bases). The CDR3 extends over 16 amino acids. Germline CDR1 and CDR2: SEHNR and FQNEAQ (reference sequence). V was clipped by 3 bases and J by 5 bases, with 19 bases between them. The CDR3 here is CASSLGTTGEAETQYF. In DNA, the CDR3 is TGTGCCAGCAGCTTGGGTACTACGGGAGAGGCCGAGACCCAGTACTTC.

The chain joins TRBV7-9 to TRBJ1-2; 7 bases are shared with TRBD1. The germline V gene encodes CDR1 SEHNR and CDR2 FQNEAQ (reference sequence). The CDR3 covers 15 residues. The trim removed 2 bases at V and 5 bases at J, leaving 8 bases unmatched. CDR3 region: CASSLKNQGEYGYTF. The DNA for the CDR3 is TGTGCCAGCAGCTTAAAGAATCAGGGGGAGTATGGCTACACCTTC.

The V call is TRBV4-2, the J call TRBJ2-5; no clear D. The CDR3 has 16 residues. CDR1 is LGHNA, CDR2 YNFKEQ, per germline. The V gene lost 4 bases and the J gene lost 3 bases, with 18 bases spanning the gap. CDR3 protein: CASSPTVGSTEETQYF. The CDR3 DNA sequence: TGTGCCAGCAGCCCCACGGTGGGTAGTACAGAAGAGACCCAGTACTTC.

In its sample, this clonotype was seen many times. Here the CDR3 reads CASSLTSLPFSYEQYF. The DNA of the CDR3 is TGCGCCAGCAGCTTGACTTCCCTACCTTTCTCCTACGAGCAGTACTTC. The J gene is TRBJ2-7, the V gene TRBV5-1; the D is unclear. CDR1 is SGHRS, CDR2 YFSETQ, per germline. The CDR3 spans 16 residues. Trimming took off 1 base at V and 0 bases at J, with 14 bases between the two ends.

As concerns this clonotype: This sequence may be a read error, since a much larger clone differs from it by one base. In this CDR3 the conserved last residue, phenylalanine or tryptophan, is missing, so a read error is likely. This chain links TRBV7-2 with TRBJ1-2; the D gene is possibly TRBD1 (6 bases). The CDR3 totals 14 residues. CDR1 SGHTA and CDR2 FQGNSA come from the germline V gene. With 5 bases removed from V and 2 bases from J, the gap between germline ends came to 12 bases. This chain's CDR3 is CASSPGHSNYGYTC. The CDR3 DNA is TGTGCCAGCAGCCCGGGACACTCCAACTATGGCTACACCTGC.

V usage is TRBV20-1 and J usage is TRBJ1-2, with 9 positions matching TRBD1. The germline V gene has CDR1 DFQATT and CDR2 SNEGSKA (reference sequence). V lost 6 bases, J lost 2 bases, and 7 bases stayed unmatched. There are 14 residues in the CDR3. CDR3 sequence (DNA): TGCAGTGCACCGAACAGGGGGCTCAACTATGGCTACACCTTC. It encodes CSAPNRGLNYGYTF.